Below are 8 T cell receptor beta chains sequenced from a single sample in a study of identifying expanded T cells in peripheral blood. Assay used: immunoSEQ multiplex PCR; TCRdb lists only in-frame clones, some missing. The data hold 51,000 or so clones, with roughly 80% observed a single time. The sample was blood. Receptor source: a person between 18 and 75 years old in good health.

This rearrangement joins TRBV12-1 to TRBJ2-1; TRBD2 is the table's D call and was not checked against the DNA. TRBV12-1 counts as a pseudogene. This CDR3 spans 18 amino acids. The chain's CDR3 is CASSTRGWEGRPGNEQFF. The CDR3 bases are TGTGCCAGCAGCACCCGAGGGTGGGAGGGCCGTCCCGGCAATGAGCAGTTCTTC.

As DNA, the CDR3 is TGCGCCAGCTCCAACAGGGCGGACACCGGGGAGCTGTTTTTT. Translation gives CASSNRADTGELFF. This chain connects TRBV5-1 to TRBJ2-2, with a weak D call TRBD1 (6 bases). The germline gives CDR1 SGHRS, CDR2 YFSETQ. V was trimmed by 7 bases and J by 3 bases, leaving 13 bases between them. The CDR3 is made up of 14 amino acids.

The chain uses TRBV7-9 and TRBJ1-4; D is perhaps TRBD1 (6 bases). Germline assignment: CDR1 SEHNR and CDR2 FQNEAQ (reference sequence). CDR3 length: 14 residues. V shed 5 bases and J shed 8 bases, with 15 bases lying between them. CDR3 DNA: TGTGCCAGCAGCGACCAGGGGCAGGCAGAAAAACTGTTTTTT. This sequence encodes CASSDQGQAEKLFF.

This clone was recorded once. This chain joins TRBV5-4 and TRBJ2-3, with D perhaps TRBD1 (6 bases). Trimming cost V 2 bases and J 1 base, with 11 bases left between them. CDR3 length equals 15 residues. Per the germline V gene, CDR1 is SGHNT and CDR2 is YYREEE (reference sequence). CDR3 sequence (DNA): TGTGCCAGCAGCTTCGTTTACAGGGGCACAGATACGCAGTATTTT. Translated: CASSFVYRGTDTQYF.

In this sample, this clone turned up once. This chain uses TRBV18 with TRBJ1-2; TRBD1 aligns across 7 bases. Germline V CDR1 and CDR2: KGHSH, LQKENI. V lost 3 bases and J lost 2; bases outside the gene matches: 3. The CDR3 covers 14 residues. In DNA, the CDR3 is TGTGCCAGCTCACCTACAGGGGACAACTATGGCTACACCTTC. It specifies CASSPTGDNYGYTF. The full variable domain, its missing parts supplied by reference TRBV18 and TRBJ1-2, is NAGVMQNPRHLVRRRGQEARLRCSPMKGHSHVYWYRQLPEEGLKFMVYLQKENIIDESGMPKERFSAEFPKEGPSILRIQQVVRGDSAAYFCASSPTGDNYGYTFGSGTRLTVV.

This clone was picked up one time. J is TRBJ1-3 and V is TRBV6-5, with D tentatively TRBD1 (6 bases). Germline lookup yields CDR1 MNHEY and CDR2 SVGAGI. V gave up 4 bases and J gave up 3 bases, with 16 bases separating them. There are 16 residues in the CDR3. The CDR3 sequence is CASSSSFSGVGNTIYF. The CDR3 nucleotides are TGTGCCAGCAGTTCAAGCTTTTCAGGGGTTGGAAACACCATATATTTT.

This rearrangement joins TRBV5-1 to TRBJ1-6; D remains ambiguous. Trimming left V 0 bases short and J 8 bases short, with 3 bases between. The CDR3 spans 12 residues. CDR1 is SGHRS, CDR2 YFSETQ, per germline. CDR3 DNA: TGCGCCAGCAGCTTGGACTATTCACCCCTCCACTTT. Translated, it gives CASSLDYSPLHF. The entire variable domain, with the rest obtained from reference TRBV5-1 and TRBJ1-6, is as follows: KAGVTQTPRYLIKTRGQQVTLSCSPISGHRSVSWYQQTPGQGLQFLFEYFSETQRNKGNFPGRFSGRQFSNSRSEMNVSTLELGDSALYLCASSLDYSPLHFGNGTRLTVT.

This clone was detected only once. The V and J genes are TRBV2 and TRBJ2-5; D possibly matches TRBD1 or TRBD2 (5 bases each). CDR3 size: 15 residues. Germline assignment: CDR1 SNHLY and CDR2 FYNNEI. Trimming pared 6 bases from V and 5 bases from J, leaving 19 bases between. CDR3 nucleotides: TGTGCCAGCAGAGATCAGGGAGTTAAGAGGGAGACCCAGTACTTC. Amino acids: CASRDQGVKRETQYF.